This T cell receptor (beta chain) was sequenced for a study of beta chain features in type 1 diabetes. The V segment lost 1 base and the J segment 0 bases; nucleotides outside the gene matches: 1. CDR3 size: 15 residues. CDR1 and CDR2 from the germline V gene are SGHNT and YYREEE (reference sequence). Investigators reverse transcribed all isolated RNA, so they sequenced expressed TCRB transcripts. TCRdb keeps only in-frame clones here, not all; method: immunoSEQ multiplex PCR. The sample lists more than 150,000 clones; approximately 13% were seen once. Note on this clone: Its antigen remains unknown.

The study's findings and limits: PCR could preferentially amplify shorter templates, alike in patients and controls. Shorter TCRB CDR3s, moderately but significantly so, were found in Type 1 diabetes patients in all four CD4+ subsets. Patients' naive, central memory and regulatory TCRB repertoires appeared more alike than those of healthy donors. Whether TCRB rearrangement is influenced by HLA type was left unresolved in this analysis.

Sequences were obtained from central memory CD4+ T cells from blood. The sequence was collected from a woman aged 18-29 years in good health. This sequence joins TRBV5-4 and TRBJ2-3, with 8 positions matching TRBD2. CDR3 sequence (DNA): TGTGCCAGCAGCTTGTCTAGCGGGAGCACAGATACGCAGTATTTT. Translating it yields CASSLSSGSTDTQYF.